The entry below gives a single TCR beta chain sequence along with its context. This sample is drawn from a study of T cell changes during pregnancy in multiple sclerosis. Using immunoSEQ multiplex PCR, the repertoire was profiled, and TCRdb retains in-frame clones only, with some absent. The sample yields 70,000 to 75,000 clones, approximately 92% seen once. The sample in question was peripheral blood, obtained before pregnancy. The receptor was derived from a female donor with multiple sclerosis, enrolled in a pregnancy study.

CDR3 sequence (DNA): TGTGCCAGCAGCCGAATGAGGACGACAGGGAATCGCTCCTACGAGCAGTACTTC. Translated: CASSRMRTTGNRSYEQYF. V gene TRBV7-9 combines with J gene TRBJ2-7, with 7 positions matching TRBD1. Losses at the gene ends were 5 bases for V and 0 bases for J; bases not matched to a gene: 16. The germline CDR1 and CDR2 sequences are SEHNR and FQNEAQ (reference sequence). This CDR3 spans 18 amino acids. The full variable domain, completed using reference TRBV7-9 and TRBJ2-7, is DTGVSQNPRHKITKRGQNVTFRCDPISEHNRLYWYRQTLGQGPEFLTYFQNEAQLEKSRLLSDRFSAERPKGSFSTLEIQRTEQGDSAMYLCASSRMRTTGNRSYEQYFGPGTRLTVT.